The 5 T cell receptor beta chains given below trace back to one sample, sequenced in a study of beta chain features in type 1 diabetes. Study-level points and caveats: Among all four CD4+ subsets, Type 1 diabetes patients had TCRB CDR3s that were moderately but significantly shorter.

These TCRs' antigens remain unknown. As every portion of the isolated RNA was reverse transcribed, the sequencing read expressed TCRB transcripts. Sequenced by immunoSEQ multiplex PCR; TCRdb stores in-frame clones only, minus some. The sample holds 130,000 to 150,000 clones, approximately 13% seen once. Material for sequencing was central memory CD4+ T cells from blood. The receptors here all came from a young man with type 1 diabetes.

In this sample, this clone turned up a few times. The chain couples TRBV10-1 to TRBJ1-1, with TRBD1 matching over 9 bases. The V gene end was trimmed by 4 bases and the J gene end by 13 bases; junction bases not matched to a gene: 4. The CDR3 is 11 residues long. The germline V gene has CDR1 WNHNN and CDR2 SYGVQD (reference sequence). The CDR3 bases are TGCGCCAGCAGTGCGGGACAGGGAGTTTTCTTT. It codes for CASSAGQGVFF.

The rearrangement joins TRBV4-2 to TRBJ2-2; D might be TRBD2 (6 bases). The germline V gene encodes CDR1 LGHNA and CDR2 YNFKEQ. The CDR3 extends over 16 amino acids. Trimming removed 1 base from V and 4 bases from J, with 13 bases in between. The CDR3 loop is CASSQALGRTTGELFF. CDR3 DNA: TGTGCCAGCAGCCAAGCACTAGGGAGGACCACCGGGGAGCTGTTTTTT.

The V and J genes are TRBV7-2 and TRBJ1-1; D not resolved. The CDR3 has 13 residues. Germline V gives CDR1 SGHTA, CDR2 FQGNSA. Trimming left V 3 bases short and J 3 bases short, with 8 bases between. CDR3 residues: CASSFSRHTEAFF. Written as DNA, the CDR3 is TGTGCCAGCAGCTTCTCCAGGCACACTGAAGCTTTCTTT.

Many counts were recorded for this clone. J is TRBJ2-5 and V is TRBV30, with a weak D call TRBD1 (6 bases). Trimming took 0 bases from V and 5 from J, leaving 22 bases between them. This CDR3 is built from 17 residues. The germline CDR1 and CDR2 sequences are GTSNPN and SVGIG (reference sequence). DNA of the CDR3: TGTGCCTGGAGTGTTGGGTCCCGTCAGGGGATTAGGGAGACCCAGTACTTC. It yields the protein CAWSVGSRQGIRETQYF.

This clone showed up just a few times. The chain couples TRBV18 to TRBJ1-6; possible D gene TRBD1, 5 bases. This CDR3 has 15 residues. The V gene lost 4 bases and the J gene lost 6 bases, with 13 bases spanning the gap. Germline CDR1 reads KGHSH; CDR2 reads LQKENI. The CDR3 coding sequence is TGTGCCAGCTCACTTGGGACCGGGGGTAATTCACCCCTCCACTTT. Translating it yields CASSLGTGGNSPLHF.